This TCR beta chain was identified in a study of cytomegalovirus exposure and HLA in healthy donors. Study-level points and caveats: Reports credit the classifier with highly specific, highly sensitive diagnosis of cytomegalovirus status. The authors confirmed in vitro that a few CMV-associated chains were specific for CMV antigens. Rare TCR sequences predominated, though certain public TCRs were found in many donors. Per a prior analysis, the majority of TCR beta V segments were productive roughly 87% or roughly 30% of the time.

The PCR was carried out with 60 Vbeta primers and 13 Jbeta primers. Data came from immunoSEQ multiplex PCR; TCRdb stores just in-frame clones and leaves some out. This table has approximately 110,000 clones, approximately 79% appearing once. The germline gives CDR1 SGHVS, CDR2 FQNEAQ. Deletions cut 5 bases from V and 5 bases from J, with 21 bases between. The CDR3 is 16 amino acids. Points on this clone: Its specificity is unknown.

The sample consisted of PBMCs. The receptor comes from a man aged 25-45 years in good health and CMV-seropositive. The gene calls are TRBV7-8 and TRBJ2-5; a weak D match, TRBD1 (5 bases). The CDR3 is CASSTAQAGFGETQYF. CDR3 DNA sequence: TGTGCCAGCAGCACCGCCCAGGCAGGGTTTGGGGAGACCCAGTACTTC.